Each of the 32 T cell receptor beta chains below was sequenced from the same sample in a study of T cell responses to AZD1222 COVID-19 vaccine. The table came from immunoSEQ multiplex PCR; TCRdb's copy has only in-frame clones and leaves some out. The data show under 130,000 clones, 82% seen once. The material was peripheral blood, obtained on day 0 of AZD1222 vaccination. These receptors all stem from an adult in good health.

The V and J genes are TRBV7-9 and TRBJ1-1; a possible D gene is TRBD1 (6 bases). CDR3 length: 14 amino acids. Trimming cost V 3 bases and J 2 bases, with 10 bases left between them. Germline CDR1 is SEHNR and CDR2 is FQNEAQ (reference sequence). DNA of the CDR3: TGTGCCAGCAGCTTTACAGGGCAAAACACTGAAGCTTTCTTT. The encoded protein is CASSFTGQNTEAFF.

This CDR3 is CASSYGRVDETQYF. DNA for the CDR3: TGTGCCAGCAGCTACGGCAGGGTGGACGAGACCCAGTACTTC. The V and J genes are TRBV7-8 and TRBJ2-5; maybe TRBD1 (5 bases). The CDR3 loop spans 14 amino acids. Looked up from germline, CDR1 is SGHVS and CDR2 is FQNEAQ. Trimming removed 4 bases at V and 5 bases at J, with 14 bases between.

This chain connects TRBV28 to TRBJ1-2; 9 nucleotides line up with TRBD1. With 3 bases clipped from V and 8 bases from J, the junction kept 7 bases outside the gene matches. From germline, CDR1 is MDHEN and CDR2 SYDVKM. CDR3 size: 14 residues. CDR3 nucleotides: TGTGCCAGCAGTTTGGGAGGACAGGGGTCGGGCTACACCTTC. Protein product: CASSLGGQGSGYTF.

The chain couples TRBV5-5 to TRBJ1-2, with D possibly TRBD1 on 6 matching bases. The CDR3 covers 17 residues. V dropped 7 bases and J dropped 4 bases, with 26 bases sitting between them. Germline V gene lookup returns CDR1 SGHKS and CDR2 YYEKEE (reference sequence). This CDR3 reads CASHLGHREGLFYGYTF. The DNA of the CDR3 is TGTGCCAGCCATCTAGGCCACAGGGAGGGTTTATTCTATGGCTACACCTTC.

CDR3 DNA sequence: TGTGCCAGCAGCACAAGACAAGCCTACGAGCAGTACTTC. The encoded protein is CASSTRQAYEQYF. V and J are TRBV11-2 and TRBJ2-7; D gene uncertain. Trimming took off 5 bases at V and 2 bases at J, with 10 bases between the two ends. There are 13 residues in the CDR3. Germline values: CDR1 SGHAT, CDR2 FQNNGV.

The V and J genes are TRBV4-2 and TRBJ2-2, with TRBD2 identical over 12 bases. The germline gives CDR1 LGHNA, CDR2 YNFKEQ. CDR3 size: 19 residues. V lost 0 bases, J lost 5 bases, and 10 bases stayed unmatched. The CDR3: CASSQDPSGGAARTGELFF. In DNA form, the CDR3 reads TGTGCCAGCAGCCAAGATCCTAGCGGGGGGGCAGCTCGGACCGGGGAGCTGTTTTTT.

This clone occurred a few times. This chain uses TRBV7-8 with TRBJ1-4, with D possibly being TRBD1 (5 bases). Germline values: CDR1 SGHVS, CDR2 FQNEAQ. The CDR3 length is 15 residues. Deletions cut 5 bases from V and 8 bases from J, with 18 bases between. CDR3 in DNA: TGTGCCAGCAGCCTTATGACAGTTTCACAAGAAAAACTGTTTTTT. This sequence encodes CASSLMTVSQEKLFF.

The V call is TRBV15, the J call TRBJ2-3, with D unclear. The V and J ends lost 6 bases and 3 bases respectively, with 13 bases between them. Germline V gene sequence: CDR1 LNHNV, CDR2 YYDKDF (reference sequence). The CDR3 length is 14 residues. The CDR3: CATRLGLGTDTQYF. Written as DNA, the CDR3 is TGTGCCACCAGACTGGGCTTAGGGACAGATACGCAGTATTTT.

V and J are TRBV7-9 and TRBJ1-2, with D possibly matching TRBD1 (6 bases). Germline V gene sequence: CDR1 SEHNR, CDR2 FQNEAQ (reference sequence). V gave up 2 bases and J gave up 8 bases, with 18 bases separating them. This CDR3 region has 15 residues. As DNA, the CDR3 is TGTGCCAGCAGCTTACTAGAAGACAGGCGAAACGGCTACACCTTC. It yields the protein CASSLLEDRRNGYTF.

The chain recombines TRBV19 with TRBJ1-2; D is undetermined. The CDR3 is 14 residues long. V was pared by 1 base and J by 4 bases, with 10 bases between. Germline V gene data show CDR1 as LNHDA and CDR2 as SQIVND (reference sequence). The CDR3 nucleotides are TGTGCCAGTAGTATAGGCGGCGGTTCCTATGGCTACACCTTC. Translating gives CASSIGGGSYGYTF.

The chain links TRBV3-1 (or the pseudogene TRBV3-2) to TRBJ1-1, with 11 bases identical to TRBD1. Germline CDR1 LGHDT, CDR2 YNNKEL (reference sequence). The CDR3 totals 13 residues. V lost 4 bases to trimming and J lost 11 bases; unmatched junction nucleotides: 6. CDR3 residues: CASSLGQGERAFF. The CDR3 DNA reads TGTGCCAGCAGCCTGGGACAGGGGGAGCGGGCTTTCTTT.

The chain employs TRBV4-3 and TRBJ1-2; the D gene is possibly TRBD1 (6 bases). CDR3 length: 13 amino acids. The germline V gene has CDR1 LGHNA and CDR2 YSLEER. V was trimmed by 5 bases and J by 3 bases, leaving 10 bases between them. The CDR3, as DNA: TGCGCCAGCAGCGGCACAGGGTACTATGGCTACACCTTC. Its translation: CASSGTGYYGYTF.

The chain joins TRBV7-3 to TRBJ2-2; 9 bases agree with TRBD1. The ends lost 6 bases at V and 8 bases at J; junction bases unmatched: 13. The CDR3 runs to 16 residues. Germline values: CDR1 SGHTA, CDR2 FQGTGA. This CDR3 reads CASRFPGTGMSGELFF. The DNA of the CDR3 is TGTGCCAGCAGGTTCCCTGGGACAGGGATGTCGGGGGAGCTGTTTTTT. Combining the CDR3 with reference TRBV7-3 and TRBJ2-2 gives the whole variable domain GAGVSQTPSNKVTEKGKYVELRCDPISGHTALYWYRQSLGQGPEFLIYFQGTGAADDSGLPNDRFFAVRPEGSVSTLKIQRTERGDSAVYLCASRFPGTGMSGELFFGEGSRLTVL.

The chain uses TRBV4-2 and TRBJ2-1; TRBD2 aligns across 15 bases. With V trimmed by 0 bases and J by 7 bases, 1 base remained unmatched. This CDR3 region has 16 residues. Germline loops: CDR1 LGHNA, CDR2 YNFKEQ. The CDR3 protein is CASSQDGTSGGNEQFF. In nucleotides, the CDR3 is TGTGCCAGCAGCCAAGATGGGACTAGCGGGGGGAATGAGCAGTTCTTC.

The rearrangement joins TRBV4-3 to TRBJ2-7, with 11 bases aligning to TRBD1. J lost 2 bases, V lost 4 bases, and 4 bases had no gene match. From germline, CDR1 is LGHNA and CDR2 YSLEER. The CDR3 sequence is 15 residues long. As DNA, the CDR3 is TGCGCCAGCAGCCGGGGACAGGGGGGCACCTACGAGCAGTACTTC. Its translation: CASSRGQGGTYEQYF.

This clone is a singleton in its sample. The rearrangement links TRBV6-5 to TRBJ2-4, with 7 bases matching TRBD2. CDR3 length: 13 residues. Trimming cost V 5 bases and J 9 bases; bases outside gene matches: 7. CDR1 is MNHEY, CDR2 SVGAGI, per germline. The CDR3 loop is CASSHTSDAIQYF. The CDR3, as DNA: TGTGCCAGCAGTCATACTAGCGACGCCATTCAGTACTTC.

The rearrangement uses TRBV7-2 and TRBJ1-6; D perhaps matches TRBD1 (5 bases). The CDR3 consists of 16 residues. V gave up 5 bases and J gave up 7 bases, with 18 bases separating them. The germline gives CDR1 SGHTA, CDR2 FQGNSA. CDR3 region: CASSPGRPSANSPLHF. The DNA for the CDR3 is TGTGCCAGCAGCCCAGGGAGGCCCTCGGCGAATTCACCCCTCCACTTT.

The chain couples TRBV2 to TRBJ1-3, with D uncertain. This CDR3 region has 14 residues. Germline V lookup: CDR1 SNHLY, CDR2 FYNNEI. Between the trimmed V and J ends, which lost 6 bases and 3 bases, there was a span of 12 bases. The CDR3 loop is CASSVGIIGNTIYF. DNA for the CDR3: TGTGCCAGCAGCGTCGGGATAATTGGAAACACCATATATTTT.

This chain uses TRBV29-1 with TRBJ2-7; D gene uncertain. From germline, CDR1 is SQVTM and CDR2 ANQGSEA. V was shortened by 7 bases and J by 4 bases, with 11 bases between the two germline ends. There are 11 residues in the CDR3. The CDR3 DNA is TGCAGCGCCCTTCTTGGGTACGAGCAGTACTTC. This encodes CSALLGYEQYF.

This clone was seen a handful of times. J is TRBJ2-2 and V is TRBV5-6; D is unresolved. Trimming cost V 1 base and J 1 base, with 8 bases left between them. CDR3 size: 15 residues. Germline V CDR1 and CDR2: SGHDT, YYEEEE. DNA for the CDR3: TGTGCCAGCAGCTTGATCGGACGGAACACCGGGGAGCTGTTTTTT. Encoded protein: CASSLIGRNTGELFF. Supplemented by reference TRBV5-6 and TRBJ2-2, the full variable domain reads DAGVTQSPTHLIKTRGQQVTLRCSPKSGHDTVSWYQQALGQGPQFIFQYYEEEERQRGNFPDRFSGHQFPNYSSELNVNALLLGDSALYLCASSLIGRNTGELFFGEGSRLTVL.

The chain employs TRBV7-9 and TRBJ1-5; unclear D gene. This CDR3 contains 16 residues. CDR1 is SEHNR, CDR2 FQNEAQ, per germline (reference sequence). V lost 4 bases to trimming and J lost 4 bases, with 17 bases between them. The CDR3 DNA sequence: TGTGCCAGCAGCTCAACCCGGGAAGGTGGGAATCAGCCCCAGCATTTT. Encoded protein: CASSSTREGGNQPQHF.

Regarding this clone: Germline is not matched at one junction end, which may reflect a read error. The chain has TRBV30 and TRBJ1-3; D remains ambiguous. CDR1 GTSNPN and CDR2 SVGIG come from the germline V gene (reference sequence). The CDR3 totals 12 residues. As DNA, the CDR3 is TGTGCCTGGAGCGCCCAGGCCATGCTATTAGGTTTT. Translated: CAWSAQAMLLGF.

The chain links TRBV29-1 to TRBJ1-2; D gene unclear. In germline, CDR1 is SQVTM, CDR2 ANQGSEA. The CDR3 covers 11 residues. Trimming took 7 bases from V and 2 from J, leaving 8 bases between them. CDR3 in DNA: TGCAGCGGTGAGGGAAACTATGGCTACACCTTC. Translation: CSGEGNYGYTF.

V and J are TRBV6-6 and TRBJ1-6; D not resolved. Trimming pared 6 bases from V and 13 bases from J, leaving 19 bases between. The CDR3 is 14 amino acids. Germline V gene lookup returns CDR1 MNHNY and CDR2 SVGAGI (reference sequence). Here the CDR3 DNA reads TGTGCCAGCAGCCACCGAGGCCCGACTTCTCCCCTCCACTTT. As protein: CASSHRGPTSPLHF.

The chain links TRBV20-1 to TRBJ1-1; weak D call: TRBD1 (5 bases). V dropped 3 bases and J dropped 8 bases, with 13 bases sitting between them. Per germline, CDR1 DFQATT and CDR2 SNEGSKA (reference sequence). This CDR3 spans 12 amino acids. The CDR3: CSASEGSGEAFF. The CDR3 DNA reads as TGCAGTGCTAGTGAGGGGAGTGGCGAAGCTTTCTTT.

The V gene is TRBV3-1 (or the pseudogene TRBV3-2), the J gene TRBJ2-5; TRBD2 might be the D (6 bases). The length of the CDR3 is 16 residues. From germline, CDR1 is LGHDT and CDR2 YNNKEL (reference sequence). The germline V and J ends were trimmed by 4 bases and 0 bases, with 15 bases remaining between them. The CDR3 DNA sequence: TGTGCCAGCAGCCCCCTGGCGGGACCCAACCAAGAGACCCAGTACTTC. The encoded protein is CASSPLAGPNQETQYF.

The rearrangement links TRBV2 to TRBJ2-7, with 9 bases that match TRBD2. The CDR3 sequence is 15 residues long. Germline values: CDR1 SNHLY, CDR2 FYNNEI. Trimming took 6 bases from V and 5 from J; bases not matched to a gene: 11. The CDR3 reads CASRPSGGLPNEQYF. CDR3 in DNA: TGTGCCAGCAGACCAAGCGGGGGGCTTCCTAACGAGCAGTACTTC.

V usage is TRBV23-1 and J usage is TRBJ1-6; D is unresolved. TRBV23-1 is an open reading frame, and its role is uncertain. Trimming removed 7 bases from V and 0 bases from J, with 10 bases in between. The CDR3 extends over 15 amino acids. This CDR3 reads CASNPLSSYNSPLHF. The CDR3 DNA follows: TGCGCCAGCAACCCCCTCAGCTCCTATAATTCACCCCTCCACTTT.

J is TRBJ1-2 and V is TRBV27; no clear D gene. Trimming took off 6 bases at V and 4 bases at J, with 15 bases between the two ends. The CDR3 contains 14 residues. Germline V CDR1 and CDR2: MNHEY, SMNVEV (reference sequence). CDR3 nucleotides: TGTGCCAGCAGACCCTCCGGCGACCTCTATGGCTACACCTTC. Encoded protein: CASRPSGDLYGYTF.

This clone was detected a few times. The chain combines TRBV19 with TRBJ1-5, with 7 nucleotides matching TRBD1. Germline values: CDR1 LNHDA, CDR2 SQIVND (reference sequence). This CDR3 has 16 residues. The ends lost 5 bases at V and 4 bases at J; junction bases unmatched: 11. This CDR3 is CASSDLPGQTNQPQHF. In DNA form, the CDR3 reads TGTGCCAGTAGTGACCTCCCGGGACAGACTAATCAGCCCCAGCATTTT.

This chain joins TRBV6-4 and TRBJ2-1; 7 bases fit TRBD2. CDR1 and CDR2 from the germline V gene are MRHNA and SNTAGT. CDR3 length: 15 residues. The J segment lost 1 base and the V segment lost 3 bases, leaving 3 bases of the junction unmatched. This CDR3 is CASSESSGSYNEQFF. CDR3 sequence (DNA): TGTGCCAGCAGTGAGTCTAGCGGATCCTACAATGAGCAGTTCTTC.

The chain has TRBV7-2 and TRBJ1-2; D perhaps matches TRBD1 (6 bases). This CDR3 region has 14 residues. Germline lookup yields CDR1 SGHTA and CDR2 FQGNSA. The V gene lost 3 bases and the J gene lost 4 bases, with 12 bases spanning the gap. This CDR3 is CASSFGGRGYGYTF. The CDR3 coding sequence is TGTGCCAGCAGCTTTGGGGGGCGCGGCTATGGCTACACCTTC.